These 16 T cell receptor beta chains were all obtained from the same sample, sequenced in a study of T cell responses to AZD1222 COVID-19 vaccine. TCRdb's copy holds only in-frame clones and misses some; the assay was immunoSEQ multiplex PCR. The sample records approximately 140,000 clones, approximately 90% being singletons. Sequencing was performed on peripheral blood, taken on day 0 of AZD1222 vaccination. The receptor set was obtained from an adult in good health.

This CDR3 reads CASRGRLYEQYF. The CDR3 DNA is TGTGCCAGCAGGGGCCGCCTTTACGAGCAGTACTTC. The chain uses TRBV28 and TRBJ2-7; no reliable D call. Germline lookup yields CDR1 MDHEN and CDR2 SYDVKM. This CDR3 region has 12 residues. Trimming removed 6 bases at V and 4 bases at J, with 10 bases between.

The V call is TRBV7-9, the J call TRBJ1-4, with D possibly matching TRBD1 (6 bases). CDR1 and CDR2 from the germline V gene are SEHNR and FQNEAQ (reference sequence). The CDR3 extends over 15 amino acids. Trimming removed 2 bases at V and 8 bases at J, with 15 bases between. CDR3 region: CASSLPWGQNEKLFF. Here the CDR3 DNA reads TGTGCCAGCAGCTTACCCTGGGGGCAAAACGAAAAACTGTTTTTT.

The gene calls are TRBV4-1 and TRBJ2-3; 11 nucleotides agree with TRBD2. From germline, CDR1 is MGHRA and CDR2 YSYEKL. The length of the CDR3 is 16 residues. With V trimmed by 2 bases and J by 3 bases, 4 bases remained unmatched. The CDR3 sequence is CASSQTGTSGTDTQYF. CDR3 sequence (DNA): TGCGCCAGCAGCCAAACCGGGACTAGCGGAACAGATACGCAGTATTTT.

Only one count was recorded for this clone. The CDR3 DNA reads TGTGCCAGCAGCCAATCTGGGGGAAGCGCAGATACGCAGTATTTT. It is translated as CASSQSGGSADTQYF. This rearrangement joins TRBV16 to TRBJ2-3; TRBD1 or TRBD2 may be the D gene (5 bases each). V shed 0 bases and J shed 4 bases, with 11 bases lying between them. The length of the CDR3 is 15 residues. CDR1 is KGHSY and CDR2 is FQNENV in the germline V gene.

V is TRBV7-9 and J is TRBJ1-4; D is perhaps TRBD1 (6 bases). In germline, CDR1 is SEHNR, CDR2 FQNEAQ (reference sequence). The CDR3 sequence is 15 residues long. Trimming removed 5 bases at V and 3 bases at J, with 13 bases between. CDR3 bases: TGTGCCAGCAGCGAACAGGGTCTGGCTAATGAAAAACTGTTTTTT. Its translation: CASSEQGLANEKLFF.

This chain uses TRBV4-2 with TRBJ2-7; 9 nucleotides match TRBD1. J gave up 6 bases and V 1 base, and 4 bases lay outside the gene matches. The CDR3 is 14 amino acids. Germline-derived CDR1 and CDR2 are LGHNA and YNFKEQ. The CDR3 DNA is TGTGCCAGCAGCCAAGGAGGACAGGGGTTCGAGCAGTACTTC. Translation gives CASSQGGQGFEQYF.

V and J are TRBV9 and TRBJ2-1; TRBD2 agrees at 7 bases. J gave up 4 bases and V 2 bases, and 3 bases lay outside the gene matches. The CDR3 is 14 residues long. Germline V CDR1 and CDR2: SGDLS, YYNGEE. The CDR3: CASSVASGYNEQFF. The DNA of the CDR3 is TGTGCCAGCAGCGTGGCTAGCGGTTACAATGAGCAGTTCTTC.

The chain couples TRBV4-1 to TRBJ1-6; weak D call: TRBD1 (6 bases). The CDR3 runs 13 residues. CDR1 is MGHRA and CDR2 is YSYEKL in the germline V gene. V lost 4 bases and J 8 bases, leaving 9 bases between the germline ends. The CDR3 DNA reads as TGCGCCAGCAGCCGTAACAGGGATTCACCCCTCCACTTT. Translated: CASSRNRDSPLHF.

This chain connects TRBV6-5 to TRBJ2-3; the match to TRBD1 covers 8 bases. Trimming removed 9 bases from V and 8 bases from J; junction bases left unmatched: 10. The CDR3 sequence is 13 residues long. CDR1 is MNHEY, CDR2 SVGAGI, per germline. The CDR3 region is CASQDQGAGTQYF. CDR3 bases: TGTGCCAGTCAGGATCAGGGGGCGGGTACGCAGTATTTT.

This chain connects TRBV19 to TRBJ1-2; 7 positions agree with TRBD1. The CDR3 has 15 amino acids. Looked up from germline, CDR1 is LNHDA and CDR2 is SQIVND (reference sequence). Trimming at V came to 4 bases and at J to 2 bases, leaving 7 bases not matched to a gene. The CDR3 nucleotides read TGTGCCAGTAGTAGCGGGGACAGCTGGAACTATGGCTACACCTTC. Protein product: CASSSGDSWNYGYTF.

The V and J genes are TRBV7-2 and TRBJ1-2; D is unclear. CDR3 length equals 12 residues. V lost 5 bases, J lost 8 bases, and 12 bases lay in between. Germline V gives CDR1 SGHTA, CDR2 FQGNSA. Here the CDR3 reads CASSATRGGYTF. As DNA, the CDR3 is TGTGCCAGCAGCGCCACTCGGGGAGGCTACACCTTC.

V usage is TRBV12-5 and J usage is TRBJ2-3, with D possibly TRBD2 on 5 matching bases. This CDR3 is built from 14 residues. Trimming left V 7 bases short and J 2 bases short, with 13 bases between. Germline assignment: CDR1 LGHNT and CDR2 FRNRAP. This chain's CDR3 is CASAFGRDTDTQYF. CDR3 nucleotide sequence: TGTGCTAGTGCCTTCGGACGGGACACAGATACGCAGTATTTT. The full variable domain, with the rest looked up from reference TRBV12-5 and TRBJ2-3, is DARVTQTPRHKVTEMGQEVTMRCQPILGHNTVFWYRQTMMQGLELLAYFRNRAPLDDSGMPKDRFSAEMPDATLATLKIQPSEPRDSAVYFCASAFGRDTDTQYFGPGTRLTVL.

The rearrangement joins TRBV7-9 to TRBJ2-7, with 7 bases lining up with TRBD2. The CDR3 loop spans 14 amino acids. Losses at the gene ends were 7 bases for V and 5 bases for J; bases not matched to a gene: 11. The germline V gene has CDR1 SEHNR and CDR2 FQNEAQ (reference sequence). The CDR3 DNA reads TGTGCCAGCACTCCGGGCGGGAGCAGCAACGAGCAGTACTTC. Its translation is CASTPGGSSNEQYF.

The chain recombines TRBV4-3 with TRBJ2-3; TRBD2 is a possible D gene (6 bases). Germline assignment: CDR1 LGHNA and CDR2 YSLEER. The CDR3 is 19 amino acids. V lost 3 bases to trimming and J lost 2 bases, with 24 bases between them. In nucleotides, the CDR3 is TGCGCCAGCAGCCAGTCTAGCGAGAGTAGTGACAGTTCCACAGATACGCAGTATTTT. This translates into CASSQSSESSDSSTDTQYF.

The chain uses TRBV4-1 and TRBJ2-5, with 7 bases matching TRBD1. The germline gives CDR1 MGHRA, CDR2 YSYEKL. The trim removed 5 bases at V and 1 base at J, leaving 7 bases unmatched. The CDR3 is 15 amino acids. The CDR3 sequence is CASSNTGAGQETQYF. Written as DNA, the CDR3 is TGCGCCAGCAGCAACACAGGGGCGGGCCAAGAGACCCAGTACTTC.

This clone has a handful of counts. The chain recombines TRBV6-5 with TRBJ1-5, with 10 bases fitting TRBD1. Germline loops: CDR1 MNHEY, CDR2 SVGAGI. V lost 6 bases to trimming and J lost 4 bases; unmatched junction nucleotides: 6. The CDR3 consists of 15 residues. CDR3 region: CASSRDRGLNQPQHF. The DNA for the CDR3 is TGTGCCAGCAGCCGGGACAGGGGTTTGAATCAGCCCCAGCATTTT.